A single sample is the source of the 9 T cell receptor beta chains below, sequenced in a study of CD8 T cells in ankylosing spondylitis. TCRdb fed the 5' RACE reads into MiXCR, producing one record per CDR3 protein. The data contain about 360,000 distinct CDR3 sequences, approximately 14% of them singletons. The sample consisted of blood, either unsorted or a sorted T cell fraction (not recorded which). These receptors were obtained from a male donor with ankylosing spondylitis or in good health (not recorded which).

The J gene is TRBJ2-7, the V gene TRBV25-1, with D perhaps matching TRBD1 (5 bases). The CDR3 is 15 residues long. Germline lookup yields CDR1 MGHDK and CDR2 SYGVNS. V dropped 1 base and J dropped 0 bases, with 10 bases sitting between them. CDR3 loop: CASSEWSGISYEQYF. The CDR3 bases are TGTGCCAGCAGTGAATGGTCAGGGATCTCCTACGAGCAGTACTTC.

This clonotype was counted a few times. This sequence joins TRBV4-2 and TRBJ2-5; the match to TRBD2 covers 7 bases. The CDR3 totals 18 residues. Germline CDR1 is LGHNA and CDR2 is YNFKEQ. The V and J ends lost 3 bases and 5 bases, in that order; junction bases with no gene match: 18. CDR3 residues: CASSQPRTSRSVSETQYF. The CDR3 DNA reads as TGTGCCAGCAGCCAGCCCCGGACTAGTAGATCTGTGTCGGAGACCCAGTACTTC.

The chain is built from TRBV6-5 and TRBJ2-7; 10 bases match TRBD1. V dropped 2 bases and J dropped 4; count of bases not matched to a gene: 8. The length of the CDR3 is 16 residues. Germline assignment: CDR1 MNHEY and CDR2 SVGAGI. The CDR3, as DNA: TGTGCCAGCAGTTACACCGCGGGACAGGGGATGTACGAGCAGTACTTC. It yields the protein CASSYTAGQGMYEQYF.

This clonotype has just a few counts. The CDR3 DNA is TGTGCCAGCAGCTCGCGGGGGTACGCGAACACCGGGGAGCTGTTTTTT. This translates into CASSSRGYANTGELFF. The V and J genes are TRBV7-9 and TRBJ2-2, with TRBD2 identical over 7 bases. CDR3 length: 16 residues. The ends lost 4 bases at V and 0 bases at J; junction bases unmatched: 5. CDR1 is SEHNR, CDR2 FQNEAQ, per germline (reference sequence).

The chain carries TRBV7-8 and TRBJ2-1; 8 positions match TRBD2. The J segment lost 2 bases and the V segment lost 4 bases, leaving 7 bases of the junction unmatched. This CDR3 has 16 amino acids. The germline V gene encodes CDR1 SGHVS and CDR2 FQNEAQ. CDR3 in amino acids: CASSSTVSGTYNEQFF. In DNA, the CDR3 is TGTGCCAGCAGCTCGACTGTTAGCGGGACCTACAATGAGCAGTTCTTC.

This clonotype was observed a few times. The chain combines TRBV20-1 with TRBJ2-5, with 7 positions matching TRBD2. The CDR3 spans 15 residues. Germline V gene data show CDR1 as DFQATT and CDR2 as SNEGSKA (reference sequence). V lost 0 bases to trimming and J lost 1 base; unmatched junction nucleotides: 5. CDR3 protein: CSARDRREGQETQYF. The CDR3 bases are TGCAGTGCTAGAGATCGGAGGGAGGGCCAAGAGACCCAGTACTTC.

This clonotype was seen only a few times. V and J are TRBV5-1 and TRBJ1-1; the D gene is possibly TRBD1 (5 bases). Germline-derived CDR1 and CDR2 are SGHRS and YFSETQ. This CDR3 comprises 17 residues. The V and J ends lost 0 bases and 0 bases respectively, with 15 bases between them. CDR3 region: CASSLARQSFMNTEAFF. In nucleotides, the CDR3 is TGCGCCAGCAGCTTGGCGCGACAGTCCTTCATGAACACTGAAGCTTTCTTT.

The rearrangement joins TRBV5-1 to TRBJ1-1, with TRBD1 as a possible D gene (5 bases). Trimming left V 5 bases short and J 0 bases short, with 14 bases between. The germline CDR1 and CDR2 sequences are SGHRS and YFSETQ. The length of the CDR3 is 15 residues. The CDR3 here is CASSPGGVMNTEAFF. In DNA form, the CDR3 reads TGCGCCAGCAGTCCGGGGGGGGTCATGAACACTGAAGCTTTCTTT.

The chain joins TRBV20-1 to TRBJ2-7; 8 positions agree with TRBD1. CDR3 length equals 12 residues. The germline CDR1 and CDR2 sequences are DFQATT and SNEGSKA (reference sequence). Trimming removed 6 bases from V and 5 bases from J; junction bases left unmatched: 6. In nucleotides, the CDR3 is TGCAGTGCGGTGGACAGGGCCCACGAGCAGTACTTC. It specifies CSAVDRAHEQYF.